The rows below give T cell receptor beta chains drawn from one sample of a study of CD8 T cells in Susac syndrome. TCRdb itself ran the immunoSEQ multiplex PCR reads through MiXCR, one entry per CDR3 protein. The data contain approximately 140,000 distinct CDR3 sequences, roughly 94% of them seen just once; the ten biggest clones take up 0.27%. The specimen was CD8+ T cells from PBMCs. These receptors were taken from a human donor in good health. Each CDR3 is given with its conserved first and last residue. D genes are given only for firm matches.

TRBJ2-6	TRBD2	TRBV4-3	CASSPSGGYGANVLTF	TGCGCCAGCAGCCCGAGCGGGGGCTACGGGGCCAACGTCCTGACTTTC
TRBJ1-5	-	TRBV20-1	CSASRPFQGYQPQHF	TGCAGTGCTAGCCGGCCGTTTCAGGGCTATCAGCCCCAGCATTTT
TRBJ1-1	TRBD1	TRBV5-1	CASSDGTGGTEAFF	TGCGCCAGCAGCGACGGGACAGGGGGGACTGAAGCTTTCTTT
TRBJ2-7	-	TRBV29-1	CSVQEEGERNYEQYF	TGCAGCGTGCAAGAAGAGGGGGAGCGCAACTACGAGCAGTACTTC
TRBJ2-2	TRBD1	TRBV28	CASRTGTANTGELFF	TGTGCCAGCAGAACCGGGACAGCGAACACCGGGGAGCTGTTTTTT
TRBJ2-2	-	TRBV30	CAWMAGTTGELFF	TGTGCCTGGATGGCAGGGACCACCGGGGAGCTGTTTTTT
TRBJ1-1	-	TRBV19	CASSIWGSNTEAFF	TGTGCCAGTAGTATATGGGGAAGTAACACTGAAGCTTTCTTT
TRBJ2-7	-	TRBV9	CASSVADTSYEQYF	TGTGCCAGCAGCGTAGCAGACACGTCCTACGAGCAGTACTTC
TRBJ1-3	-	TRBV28	CASSSGNSGNTIYF	TGTGCCAGCAGTTCGGGTAACTCTGGAAACACCATATATTTT
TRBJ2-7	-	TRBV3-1	CASSGRNTSFHEQYF	TGTGCCAGCAGTGGAAGAAATACATCATTCCACGAGCAGTACTTC
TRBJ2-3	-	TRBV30	CACLGPPDTQYF	TGTGCCTGCCTCGGACCCCCAGATACGCAGTATTTT
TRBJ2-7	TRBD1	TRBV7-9	CASSFGTVYEQYF	TGTGCCAGCAGCTTCGGGACAGTCTACGAGCAGTACTTC